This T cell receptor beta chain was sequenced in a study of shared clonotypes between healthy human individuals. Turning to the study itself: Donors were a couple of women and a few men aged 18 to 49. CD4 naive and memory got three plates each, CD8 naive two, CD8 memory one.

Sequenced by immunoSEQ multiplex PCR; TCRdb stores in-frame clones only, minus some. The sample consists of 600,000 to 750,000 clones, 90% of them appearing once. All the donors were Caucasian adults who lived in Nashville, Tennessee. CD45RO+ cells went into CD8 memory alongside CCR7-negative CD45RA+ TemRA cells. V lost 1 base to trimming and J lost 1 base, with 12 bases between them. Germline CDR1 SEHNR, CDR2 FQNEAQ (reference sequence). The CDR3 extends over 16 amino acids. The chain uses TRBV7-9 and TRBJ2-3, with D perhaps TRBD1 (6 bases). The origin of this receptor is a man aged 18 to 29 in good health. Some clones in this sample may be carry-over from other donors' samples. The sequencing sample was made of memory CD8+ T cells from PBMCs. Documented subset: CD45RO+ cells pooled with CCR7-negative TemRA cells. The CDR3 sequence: CASSLERAGGTDTQYF. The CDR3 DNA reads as TGTGCCAGCAGCTTAGAGAGGGCAGGGGGCACAGATACGCAGTATTTT.